The 11 T cell receptor beta chains presented below share a single source sample, sequenced in a study of blood T cell repertoires in COVID-19. Repertoires were generated with immunoSEQ multiplex PCR, while TCRdb's copy carries only in-frame clones and drops some. The sample records a few hundred thousand clones, about 85% being singletons. The sample consisted of peripheral blood. The receptors shown here come from an elderly woman with COVID-19, enrolled during active disease.

This chain links TRBV5-1 with TRBJ2-7; 8 nucleotides match TRBD1. J gave up 1 base and V 5 bases, and 8 bases lay outside the gene matches. Germline V gene sequence: CDR1 SGHRS, CDR2 YFSETQ. The CDR3 has 15 residues. The CDR3 sequence: CASRVQGQVSYEQYF. CDR3 in DNA: TGCGCCAGCAGGGTCCAGGGACAGGTATCCTACGAGCAGTACTTC.

The J gene is TRBJ2-2, the V gene TRBV5-4; a weak D match, TRBD1 (5 bases). The V end lost 4 bases, the J end lost 1 base, and 11 bases lay between the germline ends. Germline CDR1 and CDR2: SGHNT and YYREEE (reference sequence). The CDR3 runs to 15 residues. The CDR3 loop reads CASSQRGLNTGELFF. The CDR3 DNA follows: TGTGCCAGCAGCCAAAGGGGATTGAACACCGGGGAGCTGTTTTTT.

The genes are TRBV2 and TRBJ2-7, with D possibly being TRBD2 (5 bases). V shed 8 bases and J shed 7 bases, with 24 bases lying between them. Per the germline V gene, CDR1 is SNHLY and CDR2 is FYNNEI. CDR3 length: 15 residues. As DNA, the CDR3 is TGTGCCAGCTCCCCCTCTTTTTTGTCCTCGGGAGAGCAGTACTTC. It is translated as CASSPSFLSSGEQYF.

With respect to this clone: The identical CDR3 is also encoded by other nucleotide sequences in the sample. CDR3 amino acids: CASSLSGTEAFF. DNA of the CDR3: TGTGCCAGCAGCCTGTCAGGAACTGAAGCTTTCTTT. The chain has TRBV5-4 and TRBJ1-1; D is undetermined. CDR3 length: 12 residues. V was shortened by 4 bases and J by 5 bases, with 9 bases between the two germline ends. Germline V lookup: CDR1 SGHNT, CDR2 YYREEE (reference sequence).

The CDR3 nucleotides are TGTGCCAGCAAGAGGCAGGGCCGATACTACGAGCAGTACTTC. Protein sequence: CASKRQGRYYEQYF. This chain joins TRBV27 and TRBJ2-7; possibly TRBD1 for D (5 bases). The CDR3 is made up of 14 amino acids. Germline values: CDR1 MNHEY, CDR2 SMNVEV (reference sequence). Trimming shortened V by 7 bases and J by 3 bases, and 16 bases separated the two germline ends.

This chain links TRBV7-6 with TRBJ1-4; D may be TRBD1 (6 bases). CDR1 and CDR2 (germline): SGHVS, FNYEAQ. The CDR3 is made up of 15 amino acids. Between the trimmed V and J ends, which lost 5 bases and 7 bases, there was a span of 17 bases. As DNA, the CDR3 is TGTGCCAGCAGCCCCGGCGGGGGAGGGGGTGAAAAACTGTTTTTT. Encoded protein: CASSPGGGGGEKLFF.

This clone appeared a few times. As DNA, the CDR3 is TGTGCCAGCAAGCGGGGGGCCGCCTACGAGCAGTACGTC. This translates into CASKRGAAYEQYV. This sequence joins TRBV6-6 and TRBJ2-7; 9 positions agree with TRBD2. Per germline, CDR1 MNHNY and CDR2 SVGAGI (reference sequence). There are 13 residues in the CDR3. Unmatched junction bases numbered 3, after V lost 7 bases and J lost 2 bases.

This clone was seen a single time. J is TRBJ2-7 and V is TRBV28; D unclear. Germline-derived CDR1 and CDR2 are MDHEN and SYDVKM. Trimming stripped 3 bases from V and 2 bases from J, with 8 bases between. CDR3 length: 13 residues. CDR3 sequence (DNA): TGTGCCAGCAGTTTGCTACAGCCCTACGAGCAGTACTTC. Protein: CASSLLQPYEQYF.

The chain uses TRBV27 and TRBJ1-5; D is undetermined. Trimming removed 5 bases at V and 5 bases at J, with 10 bases between. This CDR3 is 13 amino acids long. Germline lookup yields CDR1 MNHEY and CDR2 SMNVEV (reference sequence). The CDR3 DNA reads as TGTGCCAGCAGTGGGGAGGTCCATCAGCCCCAGCATTTT. It yields the protein CASSGEVHQPQHF.

The chain employs TRBV7-2 and TRBJ1-4, with 9 bases matching TRBD1. This CDR3 has 14 residues. Germline CDR1 SGHTA, CDR2 FQGNSA. The trim removed 4 bases at V and 8 bases at J, leaving 5 bases unmatched. The CDR3 bases are TGTGCCAGCAGCTCCCGGACAGGGGAAGAAAAACTGTTTTTT. Encoded protein: CASSSRTGEEKLFF.

The genes are TRBV18 and TRBJ1-1; 7 nucleotides agree with TRBD1. Germline V gene data show CDR1 as KGHSH and CDR2 as LQKENI. The length of the CDR3 is 14 residues. Trimming took 1 base from V and 1 from J; bases not matched to a gene: 0. CDR3: CASSPQGANTEAFF. The CDR3 nucleotides read TGTGCCAGCTCACCACAGGGGGCGAACACTGAAGCTTTCTTT.